Included here is one T cell receptor beta chain sequence, with context. Its target is not known. The CDR3 contains 15 residues. The V and J ends lost 5 bases and 4 bases, in that order; junction bases with no gene match: 9. The V gene's germline CDR1 is SGHTA and CDR2 FQGNSA. The TCR alpha and TCR beta cDNA libraries, bearing sample barcodes and UMIs, were generated by 5'RACE using constant-segment primers. TCRdb fed the 5' RACE reads into MiXCR, producing one record per CDR3 protein. This table holds around 300,000 distinct CDR3 sequences, roughly 19% found once. The data were taken from a study of T-cell memory formation after mild COVID-19. Whole-study results and caveats: Pre-infection memory harbored some responding clones, suggesting cross-reactive memory joined. Clones that contracted clustered mainly in CM and EM if CD4+ and in EMRA if CD8+.

The receptor comes from a man aged 18 to 29 who had mild COVID-19 (a few samples of this study predate the infection). Cell type and time point are not known. Sequenced sample: PBMCs or a T cell subset sorted from them (not recorded which). The V and J genes are TRBV7-2 and TRBJ2-5; 8 nucleotides agree with TRBD2. CDR3 protein: CASSRTGTRGETQYF. The CDR3 bases are TGTGCCAGCAGCCGTACCGGGACTAGGGGAGAGACCCAGTACTTC.